These T cell receptor beta chains were read from a single sample in a study of blood T cell repertoires in COVID-19. This table comes from immunoSEQ multiplex PCR, and its TCRdb copy is limited to in-frame clones, with some not included. The sample includes over 150,000 clones, approximately 80% of them seen just once. Sequencing input: peripheral blood. The receptor set was obtained from a woman at least 80 years old with active or convalescent COVID-19. Both conserved end residues are part of each CDR3. Each record gives: D gene, V gene, J gene, clone size, CDR3 DNA, CDR3 protein. D genes are given only for firm matches. Clone size is not always given. Where it is, it says once, few, many or a class for expanded clones.

d_call: TRBD1
v_call: TRBV7-2
j_call: TRBJ1-4
clone_size: NA
cdr3_nt: TGTGCCAGCAGCTTAGCGGGACAGGGCCCTGAAAAACTGTTTTTT
cdr3_aa: CASSLAGQGPEKLFF

d_call: NA
v_call: TRBV5-1
j_call: TRBJ1-1
clone_size: NA
cdr3_nt: TGCGCCAGCAGCTTGGCCCCAGGGCACACTGAAGCTTTCTTT
cdr3_aa: CASSLAPGHTEAFF

d_call: NA
v_call: TRBV18
j_call: TRBJ2-7
clone_size: NA
cdr3_nt: TGTGCCAGCTCACCTGGTGATGGCCGTTCCTACGAGCAGTACTTC
cdr3_aa: CASSPGDGRSYEQYF

d_call: TRBD1
v_call: TRBV5-6
j_call: TRBJ2-3
clone_size: few
cdr3_nt: TGTGCCAGCAGCTTGGAGGACAGGGGGCTAATGGATACGCAGTATTTT
cdr3_aa: CASSLEDRGLMDTQYF

d_call: TRBD1
v_call: TRBV13
j_call: TRBJ1-2
clone_size: NA
cdr3_nt: TGTGCCAGCAGCTTAGGCACCCCCCCACCGGGACAGTCCTATGGCTACACCTTC
cdr3_aa: CASSLGTPPPGQSYGYTF

d_call: NA
v_call: TRBV5-6
j_call: TRBJ2-7
clone_size: NA
cdr3_nt: TGTGCCAGCAGCCCCAATCCCCCGGGTTGGGTCAACGAGCAGTACTTC
cdr3_aa: CASSPNPPGWVNEQYF

d_call: TRBD2
v_call: TRBV29-1
j_call: TRBJ2-1
clone_size: NA
cdr3_nt: TGCAGCGCTACAGGCCTAGCGGGGGGATACAATGAGCAGTTCTTC
cdr3_aa: CSATGLAGGYNEQFF

d_call: TRBD1
v_call: TRBV5-4
j_call: TRBJ1-1
clone_size: NA
cdr3_nt: TGTGCCAGCAGCGCGACAGGGATTGAAGCTTTCTTT
cdr3_aa: CASSATGIEAFF

d_call: NA
v_call: TRBV29-1
j_call: TRBJ1-3
clone_size: NA
cdr3_nt: TGCAGCGTCGCGCTCTCGGAGAACTCTGGAAACACCATATATTTT
cdr3_aa: CSVALSENSGNTIYF

d_call: TRBD1
v_call: TRBV10-3
j_call: TRBJ1-1
clone_size: NA
cdr3_nt: TGTGCCATCAGATCCGGGACAGGGGACACTGAAGCTTTCTTT
cdr3_aa: CAIRSGTGDTEAFF

d_call: TRBD2
v_call: TRBV10-3
j_call: TRBJ2-3
clone_size: NA
cdr3_nt: TGTGCCATCAGTGAATTCTCTAGCGGCATCACAGATACGCAGTATTTT
cdr3_aa: CAISEFSSGITDTQYF

d_call: NA
v_call: TRBV6-6
j_call: TRBJ1-5
clone_size: NA
cdr3_nt: TGTGCCAGCACCGCCCCAGGGGCGGGTCAGCCCCAGCATTTT
cdr3_aa: CASTAPGAGQPQHF

d_call: NA
v_call: TRBV6-1
j_call: TRBJ2-3
clone_size: NA
cdr3_nt: TGTGCCAGCAGTGAAGCACCGCAGAAAGATACGCAGTATTTT
cdr3_aa: CASSEAPQKDTQYF

d_call: NA
v_call: TRBV30
j_call: TRBJ2-1
clone_size: NA
cdr3_nt: TGTGCCTGGAGTACACAGGGCTACGAGCAGTTCTTC
cdr3_aa: CAWSTQGYEQFF

d_call: NA
v_call: TRBV12-5
j_call: TRBJ1-5
clone_size: NA
cdr3_nt: TGTGCTAGTGGTTTACTCGATCAGCCCCAGCATTTT
cdr3_aa: CASGLLDQPQHF

d_call: NA
v_call: TRBV21-1
j_call: TRBJ1-1
clone_size: NA
cdr3_nt: TGTGCCAGCCCCATGAGGGGGCAAGACACTGAAGCTTTCTTT
cdr3_aa: CASPMRGQDTEAFF

d_call: NA
v_call: TRBV14
j_call: TRBJ2-3
clone_size: NA
cdr3_nt: TGTGCCAGCAGCCAAGTTTGGCTTACAGATACGCAGTATTTT
cdr3_aa: CASSQVWLTDTQYF

d_call: NA
v_call: TRBV5-4
j_call: TRBJ2-1
clone_size: few
cdr3_nt: TGTGCCAGCAGCACGTCGGACAGTAGTGTGGCTGAGCAGTTCTTC
cdr3_aa: CASSTSDSSVAEQFF

d_call: NA
v_call: TRBV6-5
j_call: TRBJ1-1
clone_size: few
cdr3_nt: TGTGCCAGCACCTTGCGCGGGAGGACTGAAGCTTTCTTT
cdr3_aa: CASTLRGRTEAFF

d_call: NA
v_call: TRBV19
j_call: TRBJ2-5
clone_size: NA
cdr3_nt: TGTGCCAGTAGTTCCCAGGGTTCCCAAGAGACCCAGTACTTC
cdr3_aa: CASSSQGSQETQYF

d_call: TRBD2
v_call: TRBV7-2
j_call: TRBJ2-1
clone_size: NA
cdr3_nt: TGTGCCAGCAGCTCCACAGTTAGCGGGGCCAATGAGCAGTTCTTC
cdr3_aa: CASSSTVSGANEQFF

d_call: TRBD1
v_call: TRBV7-2
j_call: TRBJ1-1
clone_size: NA
cdr3_nt: TGTGCCAGCAGCCCAGACAGGGTGGCTTTCTTT
cdr3_aa: CASSPDRVAFF

d_call: TRBD1
v_call: TRBV4-2
j_call: TRBJ1-2
clone_size: NA
cdr3_nt: TGTGCCAGCAGCCAAGGGACAGGGGATATCTATGGCTACACCTTC
cdr3_aa: CASSQGTGDIYGYTF

d_call: TRBD1
v_call: TRBV5-4
j_call: TRBJ1-6
clone_size: NA
cdr3_nt: TGTGCCAGCAGCTTACGGGACAGGTTTAATTCACCCCTCCACTTT
cdr3_aa: CASSLRDRFNSPLHF

d_call: TRBD1
v_call: TRBV6-1
j_call: TRBJ1-2
clone_size: NA
cdr3_nt: TGTGCCAGCAGTGGACAGGGGCCCCCCTCTAACTATGGCTACACCTTC
cdr3_aa: CASSGQGPPSNYGYTF

d_call: NA
v_call: TRBV7-6
j_call: TRBJ2-2
clone_size: NA
cdr3_nt: TGTGCCAGCAGGTCGGACGGGGATTCTTACGGGGAGCTGTTTTTT
cdr3_aa: CASRSDGDSYGELFF

d_call: NA
v_call: TRBV3-1/TRBV3-2
j_call: TRBJ1-3
clone_size: NA
cdr3_nt: TGTGCCAGCAGCCTTGGGGCGGGGGCCAAAAACACCATATATTTT
cdr3_aa: CASSLGAGAKNTIYF

d_call: TRBD2
v_call: TRBV27
j_call: TRBJ2-7
clone_size: NA
cdr3_nt: TGTGCCAGCAGTAAGGCGGGGGGGAGGGGCTACGAGCAGTACTTC
cdr3_aa: CASSKAGGRGYEQYF

d_call: NA
v_call: TRBV7-2
j_call: TRBJ2-3
clone_size: once
cdr3_nt: TGTGCCAGCAGCCAACGACTATCCACAGATACGCAGTATTTT
cdr3_aa: CASSQRLSTDTQYF

d_call: NA
v_call: TRBV6-2/TRBV6-3
j_call: TRBJ1-1
clone_size: NA
cdr3_nt: TGTGCCAGCAGTTCGACATACATGAACACTGAAGCTTTCTTT
cdr3_aa: CASSSTYMNTEAFF

d_call: NA
v_call: TRBV6-5
j_call: TRBJ1-2
clone_size: NA
cdr3_nt: TGTGCCAGCAGTTACTGGGGCGGCGGCTACACCTTC
cdr3_aa: CASSYWGGGYTF

d_call: NA
v_call: TRBV27
j_call: TRBJ1-4
clone_size: NA
cdr3_nt: TGTGCCAGCAGTTCGTTCGGACAGCTTAATGAAAAACTGTTTTTT
cdr3_aa: CASSSFGQLNEKLFF

d_call: TRBD2
v_call: TRBV5-1
j_call: TRBJ2-3
clone_size: NA
cdr3_nt: TGCGCCAGCAGCTTGGAAGGGCGGGGGGCAGATACGCAGTATTTT
cdr3_aa: CASSLEGRGADTQYF

d_call: TRBD1
v_call: TRBV18
j_call: TRBJ1-1
clone_size: NA
cdr3_nt: TGTGCCAGCTCACCGCAGGGGGTATCAACGAACACTGAAGCTTTCTTT
cdr3_aa: CASSPQGVSTNTEAFF

d_call: NA
v_call: TRBV10-3
j_call: TRBJ2-1
clone_size: NA
cdr3_nt: TGTGCCATCAGTGCCAACAGGCAATACAATGAGCAGTTCTTC
cdr3_aa: CAISANRQYNEQFF

d_call: TRBD1
v_call: TRBV4-1
j_call: TRBJ1-5
clone_size: many
cdr3_nt: TGCGCCAGCAGCCTCCTACAGGGGGCCGGGAATCAGCCCCAGCATTTT
cdr3_aa: CASSLLQGAGNQPQHF

d_call: NA
v_call: TRBV19
j_call: TRBJ1-4
clone_size: NA
cdr3_nt: TGTGCCAGTAGTACCCAGGGGTACCCTGAAAAACTGTTTTTT
cdr3_aa: CASSTQGYPEKLFF

d_call: TRBD1
v_call: TRBV4-2
j_call: TRBJ2-5
clone_size: NA
cdr3_nt: TGTGCCAGCAGCCTGGGACAGGGGTCAGAGACCCAGTACTTC
cdr3_aa: CASSLGQGSETQYF

d_call: NA
v_call: TRBV6-6
j_call: TRBJ1-5
clone_size: NA
cdr3_nt: TGTGCCAGCAGCTCTGGAGGAGGTGTGGGCAATCAGCCCCAGCATTTT
cdr3_aa: CASSSGGGVGNQPQHF

d_call: NA
v_call: TRBV2
j_call: TRBJ2-7
clone_size: NA
cdr3_nt: TGTGCCAGCAGTCGGGTCATACTAGGTCCCTACGAGCAGTACTTC
cdr3_aa: CASSRVILGPYEQYF

d_call: TRBD1
v_call: TRBV19
j_call: TRBJ1-2
clone_size: once
cdr3_nt: TGTGCCAGTAGTATGGGTATCCAGGGGGCGTGGGGCTACACCTTC
cdr3_aa: CASSMGIQGAWGYTF

d_call: NA
v_call: TRBV29-1
j_call: TRBJ1-1
clone_size: NA
cdr3_nt: TGCAGCGTTTTCAGGGACACTGAAGCTTTCTTT
cdr3_aa: CSVFRDTEAFF

d_call: NA
v_call: TRBV9
j_call: TRBJ1-2
clone_size: NA
cdr3_nt: TGTGCCAGCAGCGGCGATCAGAACCCAACAGCCTATGGCTACACCTTC
cdr3_aa: CASSGDQNPTAYGYTF

d_call: NA
v_call: TRBV10-1
j_call: TRBJ1-1
clone_size: NA
cdr3_nt: TGCGCCAGCAGTGACACAATTAGAGGAGGCACTGAAGCTTTCTTT
cdr3_aa: CASSDTIRGGTEAFF

d_call: NA
v_call: TRBV5-4
j_call: TRBJ1-3
clone_size: NA
cdr3_nt: TGTGCCAGCAGCCGTGAAGGGAGCGGAAACACCATATATTTT
cdr3_aa: CASSREGSGNTIYF

d_call: TRBD1
v_call: TRBV4-3
j_call: TRBJ1-4
clone_size: NA
cdr3_nt: TGCGCCAGCAGCCAACAGGGGGCTGAAAAACTGTTTTTT
cdr3_aa: CASSQQGAEKLFF

d_call: NA
v_call: TRBV5-1
j_call: TRBJ1-3
clone_size: NA
cdr3_nt: TGCGCCAGCAGCTTGAGTGGTCGGGGAACTGGAAACATCATATATTTT
cdr3_aa: CASSLSGRGTGNIIYF

d_call: TRBD2
v_call: TRBV2
j_call: TRBJ2-1
clone_size: few
cdr3_nt: TGTGCCAGCAGCAAACTAGCGGGGGGGACATGGTCATCCAATGAGCAGTTCTTC
cdr3_aa: CASSKLAGGTWSSNEQFF

d_call: NA
v_call: TRBV7-9
j_call: TRBJ1-2
clone_size: few
cdr3_nt: TGTGCCGCAACCTCTCCCGCGGCAGCTGCCGCTAACTATGGCTACACCTTC
cdr3_aa: CAATSPAAAAANYGYTF

d_call: NA
v_call: TRBV6-5
j_call: TRBJ1-5
clone_size: once
cdr3_nt: TGTGCCAGCAGGAGTCCCGGGGGGGCCCAGCATTTT
cdr3_aa: CASRSPGGAQHF

d_call: NA
v_call: TRBV6-2/TRBV6-3
j_call: TRBJ2-5
clone_size: NA
cdr3_nt: TGTGCCAGCAGTTACGCGGGTGTCACATCCACCCAAGAGACCCAGTACTTC
cdr3_aa: CASSYAGVTSTQETQYF

d_call: NA
v_call: TRBV6-5
j_call: TRBJ1-3
clone_size: NA
cdr3_nt: TGTGCCAGCAGTTACTCGAGGGCGAACTCTGGAAACACCATATATTTT
cdr3_aa: CASSYSRANSGNTIYF

d_call: NA
v_call: TRBV7-8
j_call: TRBJ1-1
clone_size: NA
cdr3_nt: TGTGCCAGCAGCTTAGAGTGGGGCAGCCTGAACACTGAAGCTTTCTTT
cdr3_aa: CASSLEWGSLNTEAFF

d_call: NA
v_call: TRBV11-3
j_call: TRBJ2-7
clone_size: NA
cdr3_nt: TGTGCCAGCAGCTTAAAAGACAGTAGGGGTTACGAGCAGTACTTC
cdr3_aa: CASSLKDSRGYEQYF